This T cell receptor (beta chain) was captured by sequencing in a study of PD-1 blockade in classical Hodgkin lymphoma. This table comes from immunoSEQ multiplex PCR, and its TCRdb copy is limited to in-frame clones, with some not included. The repertoire has some 30,000 clones, under 70% of them found once; the top ten carry 13% to 15%. The trim removed 6 bases at V and 5 bases at J, leaving 8 bases unmatched. CDR3 length: 15 amino acids. The germline gives CDR1 MDHEN, CDR2 SYDVKM. Turning to this clone: Its antigen is currently unknown.

Findings and limits, study-wide: Newly diagnosed patients had baseline TCR diversity that was reportedly lower than that of healthy donors.

Exposure to brentuximab vedotin varied, and each patient had relapsed following autologous stem cell transplantation. The sequenced sample was peripheral blood mononuclear cells (PBMCs), obtained before the second cycle of nivolumab. This clonotype was sampled from a human donor with classical Hodgkin lymphoma. The chain carries TRBV28 and TRBJ1-2, with TRBD1 identical over 11 bases. CDR3 amino acids: CASSRTGGRGYGYTF. In nucleotides, the CDR3 is TGTGCCAGCAGCCGGACAGGGGGCCGTGGGTATGGCTACACCTTC.